This T cell receptor (beta chain) was recorded in a study of siplizumab effects on memory and regulatory T cells. This clone has a handful of counts. V lost 0 bases, J lost 1 base, and 8 bases stayed unmatched. The V gene's germline CDR1 is LGHNA and CDR2 YSLEER. CDR3 length equals 19 residues. Method: immunoSEQ multiplex PCR; TCRdb's copy keeps in-frame clones and lacks some. The sample lists approximately 100,000 clones, about 90% occurring once. The sequencing sample was made of non-Treg CD4+ T cells sorted from blood. The receptor's source is a human donor in good health. V usage is TRBV4-3 and J usage is TRBJ2-4; 11 positions match TRBD2. CDR3 coding DNA: TGCGCCAGCAGCCAAGAGGGTAGCGGGAGGGCCACGGCCAAAAACATTCAGTACTTC. Its protein product is CASSQEGSGRATAKNIQYF.